This T cell receptor beta chain was profiled in a study of shared clonotypes between healthy human individuals (TCRdb year 2020). About the study as a whole: The cohort included a few men and a couple of women between 18 and 49 years of age. Blood TCR repertoires of a handful of healthy adults were deeply sequenced to estimate repertoire size and the extent of clonotype sharing between individuals. For each donor, three plates each were used for CD4 naive and CD4 memory, two plates were used for CD8 naive, and one plate was used for CD8 memory. Leukapheresis yielded between about 0.8 and 8.9 billion PBMCs per donor. Different laboratories and diverse techniques were used to prepare libraries and sequence TCR repertoires, to increase sequencing depth and limit assay-specific biases.

With regard to this clone: Its antigen is currently not known. No per-base quality is available; no much larger clone lies one base away.

The donors were healthy, HIV-negative adults with no recently reported acute infections or vaccinations. Every donor was a Caucasian adult residing in Nashville, Tennessee, USA. CD4+ T cells were enriched by magnetic negative selection; naive cells were then positively selected on CD45RA, and the negative fraction formed the memory subset. Blood was collected by leukapheresis, and PBMCs were isolated by Ficoll-Histopaque density gradient centrifugation and then cryopreserved in liquid nitrogen vapor phase. Analytical flow cytometry was used to check the purity and quantity of every magnetically sorted T cell population. From each sorted fraction, genomic DNA was isolated and quantified by UV absorbance on a Nanodrop 2000c. Study-wide findings and limitations: Pairwise subsampling led to the expectation that sequencing depth would affect the degree of clonotype sharing among donors. Even with the large sequencing depth, rarefaction of the sorted-subset datasets indicated that sequencing was incomplete. Naive subsets generally had larger estimated clonotype richness than memory subsets. Clonotypes shared by all four sorted-subset donors showed higher generation probabilities than non-shared clonotypes. Because the study included only a small number of donors, the genetic and exposure-history diversity represented was limited. Only blood was sampled, and tissue TCR repertoires likely differ from those in blood. Sharing across a few donors was observed for 5% to 6.5% of naive CD4, less than 4% of naive CD8, 2% to 2.5% of memory CD4, and less than 0.45% of memory CD8 clonotypes.

Spanning cysteine to phenylalanine, the CDR3 consists of 16 amino acids. Just CDR3 DNA is preserved here, 48 bases in frame from base 1. Trimming at the junction amounts to 4 bases on V and 2 bases on J, and the germline ends lie 15 bases apart. The CDR1 and CDR2 encoded by the germline V gene are MGHDK and SYGVNS. Using the deep immunoSEQ assay, TCR CDR3 regions were amplified from genomic DNA by multiplex PCR. Extracted genomic DNA from each cell subset was distributed evenly across all wells of several immunoSEQ 96-well plates, and each plate was treated as a replicate. Each replicate PCR for sorted subsets received around 200 ng genomic DNA, equal to around 32,000 T cell genomes. Purified libraries were quantified with a Qubit 3.0 fluorometer, sized on a Bioanalyzer 2100, and re-quantified with the KAPA Library Quantification kit. Each immunoSEQ 96-well plate was sequenced on its own single-read 150-cycle Illumina NextSeq 550 flow cell. As for the original processing: Because the immunoSEQ output included only junctional sequences and no quality scores, the filtering could not be the same as the filtering used for full-length reads. To assign V/J genes and CDR3, sequences were annotated using PyIR, a Python wrapper for IgBLAST v1.9, with IMGT germline references. Reads were removed for weak V/J assignments (E-value above 1e-6), missing CDR3, stop codons, out-of-frame junctions, or ambiguous translated residues. V3J clonotypes were defined as sequences sharing an identical inferred V gene, J gene, and CDR3 amino acid sequence. Percentage overlap between repertoires was calculated by dividing the number of shared unique clonotypes by the size of the smaller repertoire. Richness of each repertoire was evaluated using RTK rarefaction, the Chao1 estimator, and Recon v2.1 estimates of unobserved clonotypes. Generation probabilities were computed with OLGA for all TCRbeta clonotypes obtained by the gDNA method from several donors. The table was pulled from immuneACCESS by TCRdb, which kept in-frame rearrangements only. Such tables lose some clones; where checked, under half of the loss comes from unresolved V genes, and the rest has no known cause. That table is the source of V, J and clone size, and D and trimming were worked out from the DNA. Here the sample has some 790,000 clones; approximately 72% occur a single time. The ten top clones hold under 2% of the sample.

The sequence derives from a woman aged 30 to 39 in good health. The V and J genes are TRBV25-1 and TRBJ1-3, with the D gene uncertain. Sequences were obtained from memory CD4+ T cells sorted from blood. Explained via the paper, the cell subset or site label denotes: CD45RA-negative fraction. The CDR3: CASSVSRGVTGNTIYF. The DNA is as follows: TGTGCCAGCAGTGTGTCCCGGGGAGTTACTGGAAACACCATATATTTT. Extended through the reference TRBV25-1 and TRBJ1-3 proteins, this CDR3 yields the full variable domain: EADIYQTPRYLVIGTGKKITLECSQTMGHDKMYWYQQDPGMELHLIHYSYGVNSTEKGDLSSESTVSRIRTEHFPLTLESARPSHTSQYLCASSVSRGVTGNTIYFGEGSWLTVV.